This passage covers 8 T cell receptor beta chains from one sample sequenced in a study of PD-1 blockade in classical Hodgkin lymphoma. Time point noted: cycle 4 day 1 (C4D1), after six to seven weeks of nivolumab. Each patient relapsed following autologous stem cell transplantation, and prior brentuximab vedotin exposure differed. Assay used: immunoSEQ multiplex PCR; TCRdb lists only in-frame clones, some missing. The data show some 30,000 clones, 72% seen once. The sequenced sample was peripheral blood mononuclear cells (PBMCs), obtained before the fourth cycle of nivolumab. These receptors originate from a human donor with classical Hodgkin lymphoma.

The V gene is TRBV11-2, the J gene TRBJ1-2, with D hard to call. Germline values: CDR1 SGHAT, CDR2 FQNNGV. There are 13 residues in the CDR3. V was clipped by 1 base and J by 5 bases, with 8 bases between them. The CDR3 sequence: CASSLVGDYGYTF. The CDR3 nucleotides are TGTGCCAGCAGCTTAGTCGGCGATTATGGCTACACCTTC. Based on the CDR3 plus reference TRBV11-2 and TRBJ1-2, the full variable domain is EAGVAQSPRYKIIEKRQSVAFWCNPISGHATLYWYQQILGQGPKLLIQFQNNGVVDDSQLPKDRFSAERLKGVDSTLKIQPAKLEDSAVYLCASSLVGDYGYTFGSGTRLTVV.

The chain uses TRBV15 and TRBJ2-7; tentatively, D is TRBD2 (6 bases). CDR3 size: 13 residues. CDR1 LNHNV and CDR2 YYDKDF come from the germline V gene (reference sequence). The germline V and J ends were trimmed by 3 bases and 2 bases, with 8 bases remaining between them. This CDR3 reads CATSRGGTYEQYF. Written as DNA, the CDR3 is TGTGCCACCAGCAGGGGCGGGACCTACGAGCAGTACTTC.

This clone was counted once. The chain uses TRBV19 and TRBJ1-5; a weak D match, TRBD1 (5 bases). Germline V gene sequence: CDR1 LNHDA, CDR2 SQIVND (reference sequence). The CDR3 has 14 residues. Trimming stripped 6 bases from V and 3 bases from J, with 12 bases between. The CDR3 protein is CASSDQGLNQPQHF. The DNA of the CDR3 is TGTGCCAGTAGCGACCAGGGACTCAATCAGCCCCAGCATTTT.

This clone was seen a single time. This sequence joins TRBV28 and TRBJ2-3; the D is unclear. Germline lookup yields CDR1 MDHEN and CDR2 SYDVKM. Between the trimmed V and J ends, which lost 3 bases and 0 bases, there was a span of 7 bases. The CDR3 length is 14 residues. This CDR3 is CASSLGGSTDTQYF. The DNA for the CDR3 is TGTGCCAGCAGTTTGGGCGGTAGCACAGATACGCAGTATTTT.

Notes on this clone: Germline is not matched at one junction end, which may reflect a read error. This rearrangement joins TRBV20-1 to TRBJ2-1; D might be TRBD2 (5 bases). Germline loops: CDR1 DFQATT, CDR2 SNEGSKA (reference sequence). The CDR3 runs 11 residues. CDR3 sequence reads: CSAPREGFRVF. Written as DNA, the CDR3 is TGCAGTGCGCCGAGGGAAGGCTTCCGGGTCTTC.

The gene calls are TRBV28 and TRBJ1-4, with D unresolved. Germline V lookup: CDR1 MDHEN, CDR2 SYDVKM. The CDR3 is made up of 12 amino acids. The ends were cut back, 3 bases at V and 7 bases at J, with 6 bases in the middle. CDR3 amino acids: CASSFYSEKLFF. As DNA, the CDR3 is TGTGCCAGCAGTTTTTATAGTGAAAAACTGTTTTTT.

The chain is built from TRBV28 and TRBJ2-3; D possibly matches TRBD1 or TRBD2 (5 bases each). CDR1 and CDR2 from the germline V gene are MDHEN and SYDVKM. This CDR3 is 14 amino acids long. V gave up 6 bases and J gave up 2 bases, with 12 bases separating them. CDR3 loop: CASRPRGATDTQYF. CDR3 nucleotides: TGTGCCAGCAGGCCTAGGGGAGCCACAGATACGCAGTATTTT.

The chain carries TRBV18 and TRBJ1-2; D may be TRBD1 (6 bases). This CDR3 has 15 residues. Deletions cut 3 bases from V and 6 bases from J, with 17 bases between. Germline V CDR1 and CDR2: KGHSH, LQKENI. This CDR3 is CASSPQTGLSDGYTF. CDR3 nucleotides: TGTGCCAGCTCACCTCAGACAGGACTTTCGGATGGCTACACCTTC.